The text below deals with one T cell receptor beta chain. With 5 bases removed from V and 4 bases from J, the gap between germline ends came to 14 bases. This CDR3 contains 14 residues. Germline assignment: CDR1 SEHNR and CDR2 FQNEAQ (reference sequence). These data belong to a study of shared clonotypes between healthy human individuals. Only CD45RO-negative cells positively selected for CCR7 counted as naive CD8 cells, so terminally differentiated effector memory CD45RA+ cells were excluded. Repertoires were generated with immunoSEQ multiplex PCR, while TCRdb's copy carries only in-frame clones and drops some. The sample has about 1,900,000 clones; about 95% are singletons.

The sample consisted of naive CD8+ T cells sorted from blood. This receptor was taken from a man between 18 and 35 years old in good health. The chain combines TRBV7-9 with TRBJ1-2, with TRBD1 as a possible D gene (6 bases). The CDR3 reads CASSDPGQFYGYTF. As DNA, the CDR3 is TGTGCCAGCAGCGACCCCGGACAGTTCTATGGCTACACCTTC.